Listed below are T cell receptor beta chains from one sample, sequenced in a study of cytomegalovirus exposure and HLA in healthy donors. Clones were sequenced by immunoSEQ multiplex PCR, and TCRdb holds only the in-frame ones, with some missing. Of about 240,000 clones listed, 82% were seen once; the top ten hold around 5%. The sequencing sample was made of PBMCs. The origin of the receptors is a woman aged 40 to 50 in good health and CMV-seropositive. Each CDR3 is given with its conserved first and last residue. The order of the fields is V gene, J gene, clone size, D gene, CDR3 protein, CDR3 DNA. A D gene is named only where the DNA matches it firmly. Clone size is shown for a subset of rows, as once, few, many or a class of expanded clone.

V gene: TRBV15
J gene: TRBJ2-1
clone size: .
D gene: TRBD2
CDR3 protein: CATSRELAGGNEQFF
CDR3 DNA: TGTGCCACCAGCAGAGAACTAGCGGGGGGGAATGAGCAGTTCTTC

V gene: TRBV18
J gene: TRBJ1-2
clone size: .
D gene: TRBD1
CDR3 protein: CASSPGQGSSGYTF
CDR3 DNA: TGTGCCAGCTCACCCGGACAGGGAAGTAGTGGCTACACCTTC

V gene: TRBV11-3
J gene: TRBJ2-1
clone size: .
D gene: TRBD1
CDR3 protein: CASSLGGQGGNEQFF
CDR3 DNA: TGTGCCAGCAGCTTGGGGGGACAGGGGGGCAATGAGCAGTTCTTC

V gene: TRBV7-9
J gene: TRBJ1-2
clone size: .
D gene: TRBD1
CDR3 protein: CASSSPNRGQGHYGYTF
CDR3 DNA: TGTGCCAGCAGCTCTCCCAACCGAGGACAGGGGCACTATGGCTACACCTTC

V gene: TRBV4-2
J gene: TRBJ1-2
clone size: .
D gene: .
CDR3 protein: CASSPIRGPNGQPPHGYTF
CDR3 DNA: TGTGCCAGCAGCCCTATCCGAGGGCCTAATGGACAGCCCCCACATGGCTACACCTTC

V gene: TRBV6-1
J gene: TRBJ1-1
clone size: few
D gene: .
CDR3 protein: CASTRVQGNTEAFF
CDR3 DNA: TGTGCCAGCACCCGTGTCCAGGGGAACACTGAAGCTTTCTTT

V gene: TRBV11-2
J gene: TRBJ2-7
clone size: .
D gene: .
CDR3 protein: CASSLTSQVLYYEQYF
CDR3 DNA: TGTGCCAGCAGCTTAACGTCGCAGGTTCTGTACTACGAGCAGTACTTC

V gene: TRBV15
J gene: TRBJ2-2
clone size: few
D gene: TRBD2
CDR3 protein: CATSRERLAGATGELFF
CDR3 DNA: TGTGCCACCAGCAGAGAGCGACTAGCGGGGGCCACCGGGGAGCTGTTTTTT

V gene: TRBV4-1
J gene: TRBJ2-1
clone size: .
D gene: TRBD2
CDR3 protein: CASSQGPSGGPYNEQFF
CDR3 DNA: TGCGCCAGCAGCCAAGGCCCTAGCGGGGGGCCTTACAATGAGCAGTTCTTC

V gene: TRBV5-6
J gene: TRBJ2-7
clone size: .
D gene: TRBD2
CDR3 protein: CASTVSGGALYEQYF
CDR3 DNA: TGTGCCAGCACCGTTAGCGGGGGAGCCCTCTACGAGCAGTACTTC

V gene: TRBV21-1
J gene: TRBJ1-6
clone size: .
D gene: .
CDR3 protein: CASSKGGIWSRGPFGNSPLHF
CDR3 DNA: TGTGCCAGCAGCAAAGGGGGTATCTGGTCCAGGGGGCCTTTCGGGAATTCACCCCTCCACTTT

V gene: TRBV12-5
J gene: TRBJ2-3
clone size: .
D gene: .
CDR3 protein: CASGLARDTYSGVDTQYF
CDR3 DNA: TGTGCTAGTGGTTTGGCCCGGGATACCTATTCGGGTGTAGATACGCAGTATTTT

V gene: TRBV5-1
J gene: TRBJ2-6
clone size: .
D gene: .
CDR3 protein: CASSRTGNSGANVLTF
CDR3 DNA: TGCGCCAGCAGTCGAACAGGGAACTCTGGGGCCAACGTCCTGACTTTC

V gene: TRBV7-7
J gene: TRBJ2-3
clone size: .
D gene: TRBD2
CDR3 protein: CASSEEPAGGRDTQYF
CDR3 DNA: TGTGCTAGCAGCGAGGAGCCAGCGGGAGGGAGGGATACGCAGTATTTT

V gene: TRBV2
J gene: TRBJ2-3
clone size: few
D gene: .
CDR3 protein: CASSEARADTQYF
CDR3 DNA: TGTGCCAGCAGTGAAGCGCGGGCAGATACGCAGTATTTT

V gene: TRBV5-1
J gene: TRBJ1-1
clone size: .
D gene: .
CDR3 protein: CASSGGGSGGNTEAFF
CDR3 DNA: TGCGCCAGCAGCGGCGGGGGATCGGGGGGCAACACTGAAGCTTTCTTT

V gene: TRBV10-3
J gene: TRBJ2-2
clone size: .
D gene: TRBD2
CDR3 protein: CAIRGAGSGGTGELFF
CDR3 DNA: TGTGCCATCAGAGGGGCTGGGAGCGGGGGTACCGGGGAGCTGTTTTTT